Each of the 22 T cell receptor beta chains below was sequenced from the same sample in a study of CD8 T cells in ankylosing spondylitis (dated by TCRdb to 2016 to 2017). Library preparation used 5' RACE. Sequenced using an Illumina HiSeq 2500. Through fastp at Q25 and MiXCR, TCRdb rebuilt clones from the public reads, retaining in-frame beta chains. CDR3 protein duplicates are merged, each entry listing the most common genes and DNA. This sample is represented by roughly 240,000 distinct CDR3 sequences; around 32% of them were singletons. Of the sample, around 4.4% is held by the ten largest clones. Sequencing was performed on blood, either unsorted or a sorted T cell fraction (not recorded which). Receptor source: a male donor with ankylosing spondylitis or in good health (not recorded which).

V usage is TRBV5-1 and J usage is TRBJ2-6; no clear D gene. V was clipped by 4 bases and J by 1 base, with 9 bases between them. The CDR3 is 15 residues long. Germline V gives CDR1 SGHRS, CDR2 YFSETQ. In nucleotides, the CDR3 is TGCGCCAGCAGCATTCTAGGTTCTGGGGCCAACGTCCTGACTTTC. This gives the protein CASSILGSGANVLTF.

The chain uses TRBV5-1 and TRBJ2-5; D call uncertain. This CDR3 region has 13 residues. CDR1 is SGHRS, CDR2 YFSETQ, per germline. V was trimmed by 1 base and J by 5 bases, leaving 9 bases between them. The CDR3 is CASSLLRDETQYF. In DNA, the CDR3 is TGCGCCAGCAGCTTGCTACGAGACGAGACCCAGTACTTC.

This clonotype was counted between two and nine times. The chain links TRBV12-5 to TRBJ2-1; no firm D call. This CDR3 is 13 amino acids long. CDR1 is LGHNT and CDR2 is FRNRAP in the germline V gene. V was trimmed by 1 base and J by 9 bases, leaving 10 bases between them. CDR3 DNA: TGTGCTAGTGGTTTGGCGATATTGGGTGAGCAGTTCTTC. It specifies CASGLAILGEQFF.

The V call is TRBV3-1, the J call TRBJ2-5; D unresolved. In germline, CDR1 is LGHDT, CDR2 YNNKEL (reference sequence). The CDR3 sequence is 13 residues long. The ends were cut back, 4 bases at V and 3 bases at J, with 9 bases in the middle. The CDR3 is CASSPFLKETQYF. DNA for the CDR3: TGTGCCAGCAGCCCCTTTCTGAAAGAGACCCAGTACTTC.

This clonotype occurred a few times. V and J are TRBV12-3 or TRBV12-4 and TRBJ2-5; 8 nucleotides agree with TRBD2. V trimming: 5 bases; J trimming: 2 bases; junction bases outside the gene matches: 4. CDR3 length equals 14 residues. The DNA of the CDR3 is TGTGCCAGCAGTATTAGCGGGGCTCAAGAGACCCAGTACTTC. Its protein product is CASSISGAQETQYF.

V and J are TRBV10-3 and TRBJ2-7, with D perhaps TRBD2 (6 bases). The CDR3 length is 15 residues. With 6 bases removed from V and 0 bases from J, the gap between germline ends came to 15 bases. Germline V gene data show CDR1 as ENHRY and CDR2 as SYGVKD. Here the CDR3 DNA reads TGTGCCATCAGCAAAGGGACTGGAAGCTCCTACGAGCAGTACTTC. Protein sequence: CAISKGTGSSYEQYF.

This clonotype was seen repeatedly, ten times or more. This chain connects TRBV20-1 to TRBJ2-3; 10 positions agree with TRBD1. The CDR3 totals 15 residues. Trimming at V came to 6 bases and at J to 4 bases, leaving 10 bases not matched to a gene. Germline CDR1 and CDR2: DFQATT and SNEGSKA (reference sequence). This CDR3 reads CSAPWTGGTSDTQYF. The CDR3 DNA reads TGCAGTGCCCCCTGGACAGGGGGGACATCAGATACGCAGTATTTT.

This clonotype showed up just a few times. The chain joins TRBV20-1 to TRBJ2-5; tentatively, D is TRBD2 (5 bases). This CDR3 is built from 13 residues. The germline CDR1 and CDR2 sequences are DFQATT and SNEGSKA (reference sequence). This chain's CDR3 is CSAPSRDQETQYF. The CDR3 coding sequence is TGCAGCGCCCCCTCGAGGGATCAAGAGACCCAGTACTTC.

The rearrangement joins TRBV24-1 to TRBJ2-3; 15 bases fit TRBD2. The CDR3 runs 18 residues. The germline V gene has CDR1 KGHDR and CDR2 SFDVKD. The V segment lost 3 bases and the J segment 4 bases; nucleotides outside the gene matches: 7. The chain's CDR3 is CATSDRTSGGAEADTQYF. DNA of the CDR3: TGTGCCACCAGTGATCGGACTAGCGGGGGGGCCGAGGCAGATACGCAGTATTTT.

CDR3 protein: CSARSALAGVTGELFF. CDR3 in DNA: TGCAGTGCTAGATCCGCCCTAGCGGGGGTCACCGGGGAGCTGTTTTTT. The V call is TRBV20-1, the J call TRBJ2-2, with 10 bases matching TRBD2. The V and J ends lost 2 bases and 4 bases, in that order; junction bases with no gene match: 7. The length of the CDR3 is 16 residues. Germline V gene lookup returns CDR1 DFQATT and CDR2 SNEGSKA (reference sequence).

The sample holds a few counts of this clonotype. V gene TRBV11-2 combines with J gene TRBJ1-2, with TRBD1 identical over 10 bases. This CDR3 is built from 14 residues. Losses at the gene ends were 1 base for V and 7 bases for J; bases not matched to a gene: 3. Per the germline V gene, CDR1 is SGHAT and CDR2 is FQNNGV. The CDR3, as DNA: TGTGCCAGCAGCTTAGGACAGGGGGCTCGTGGCTACACCTTC. This gives the protein CASSLGQGARGYTF.

V is TRBV20-1 and J is TRBJ2-5, with 7 bases fitting TRBD2. The length of the CDR3 is 15 residues. The V gene's germline CDR1 is DFQATT and CDR2 SNEGSKA (reference sequence). Written as DNA, the CDR3 is TGCAGAACTGGATCCCTAGCGGACCCTATCGGGACCCAGTACTTC. It is translated as CRTGSLADPIGTQYF.

The genes are TRBV18 and TRBJ2-3; D is possibly TRBD2 (6 bases). The V gene lost 1 base and the J gene lost 5 bases, with 22 bases spanning the gap. The germline gives CDR1 KGHSH, CDR2 LQKENI. The length of the CDR3 is 18 residues. CDR3 protein: CASSPREAGLSHEDTQYF. The CDR3 DNA follows: TGTGCCAGCTCACCACGGGAGGCAGGCCTATCACACGAAGATACGCAGTATTTT.

The chain links TRBV20-1 to TRBJ1-5; 12 bases match TRBD1. V dropped 4 bases and J dropped 7; count of bases not matched to a gene: 11. The CDR3 spans 16 residues. Germline V gene lookup returns CDR1 DFQATT and CDR2 SNEGSKA (reference sequence). CDR3 coding DNA: TGCAGTGCTACGAACCGGGACAGGGGGCATGGCCAGCCCCAGCATTTT. Translation: CSATNRDRGHGQPQHF.

This clonotype has more than one count but fewer than ten. The chain combines TRBV15 with TRBJ1-1, with no clear D. The germline V gene has CDR1 LNHNV and CDR2 YYDKDF (reference sequence). The length of the CDR3 is 13 residues. Between the trimmed V and J ends, which lost 3 bases and 1 base, there was a span of 6 bases. The CDR3 is CATSSEKNTEAFF. As DNA, the CDR3 is TGTGCCACCAGCAGTGAGAAGAACACTGAAGCTTTCTTT.

This clonotype was seen a handful of times. The chain has TRBV5-5 and TRBJ2-7, with a possible D match to TRBD1 (5 bases). The germline CDR1 and CDR2 sequences are SGHKS and YYEKEE (reference sequence). The CDR3 runs to 15 residues. V dropped 4 bases and J dropped 2 bases, with 16 bases sitting between them. The CDR3, as DNA: TGTGCCAGCAGCCTCACCGACAGACGTCCCTACGAGCAGTACTTC. Translation gives CASSLTDRRPYEQYF.

V is TRBV12-3 or TRBV12-4 and J is TRBJ2-1; 9 bases map to TRBD1. CDR3 length: 13 residues. Trimming cost V 10 bases and J 2 bases; bases outside gene matches: 3. The CDR3 coding sequence is TGTGCCACCGGACAGGGGCCCTACAATGAGCAGTTCTTC. Translated, it gives CATGQGPYNEQFF.

This clonotype showed up many times. The J gene is TRBJ2-3, the V gene TRBV7-6; D gene uncertain. The CDR3 is made up of 15 amino acids. V was cut by 4 bases and J by 4 bases, with 15 bases left in between. The V gene's germline CDR1 is SGHVS and CDR2 FNYEAQ. CDR3 loop: CASSSTPSVADTQYF. The CDR3 coding sequence is TGTGCCAGCAGCTCCACTCCAAGCGTCGCAGATACGCAGTATTTT. The full variable domain, its missing parts supplied by reference TRBV7-6 and TRBJ2-3, is GAGVSQSPRYKVTKRGQDVALRCDPISGHVSLYWYRQALGQGPEFLTYFNYEAQQDKSGLPNDRFSAERPEGSISTLTIQRTEQRDSAMYRCASSSTPSVADTQYFGPGTRLTVL.

V gene TRBV12-3 or TRBV12-4 combines with J gene TRBJ2-3, with 7 positions matching TRBD2. The trim removed 7 bases at V and 1 base at J, leaving 5 bases unmatched. The CDR3 runs 14 residues. The CDR3 spells CASIRTSGTDTQYF. The CDR3 DNA reads as TGTGCCAGCATCCGAACTAGCGGCACAGATACGCAGTATTTT.

This clonotype was seen ten or more times. The chain has TRBV12-3 or TRBV12-4 and TRBJ2-2; 10 bases match TRBD2. The CDR3 is 17 residues long. Trimming at V came to 6 bases and at J to 0 bases, leaving 7 bases not matched to a gene. In DNA, the CDR3 is TGTGCCAGCAGCAATAGCGGGGGGACGGCGAACACCGGGGAGCTGTTTTTT. This codes for CASSNSGGTANTGELFF.

This clonotype was seen a handful of times. The chain uses TRBV9 and TRBJ2-3, with TRBD2 matching 8 bases. This CDR3 is 16 amino acids long. Germline trimming cut 3 bases from V and 0 bases from J; bases unmatched to any gene: 6. CDR1 is SGDLS and CDR2 is YYNGEE in the germline V gene. In nucleotides, the CDR3 is TGTGCCAGCAGCGCCTTAGCGGGGTCTAGCACAGATACGCAGTATTTT. Protein: CASSALAGSSTDTQYF.

V is TRBV7-2 and J is TRBJ2-7; tentatively, D is TRBD1 or TRBD2 (5 bases each). V lost 3 bases and J 3 bases, leaving 15 bases between the germline ends. The CDR3 is 15 amino acids. CDR1 is SGHTA, CDR2 FQGNSA, per germline. Here the CDR3 reads CASSFQGTGHYEQYF. CDR3 DNA: TGTGCCAGCAGCTTTCAAGGGACGGGGCACTACGAGCAGTACTTC.